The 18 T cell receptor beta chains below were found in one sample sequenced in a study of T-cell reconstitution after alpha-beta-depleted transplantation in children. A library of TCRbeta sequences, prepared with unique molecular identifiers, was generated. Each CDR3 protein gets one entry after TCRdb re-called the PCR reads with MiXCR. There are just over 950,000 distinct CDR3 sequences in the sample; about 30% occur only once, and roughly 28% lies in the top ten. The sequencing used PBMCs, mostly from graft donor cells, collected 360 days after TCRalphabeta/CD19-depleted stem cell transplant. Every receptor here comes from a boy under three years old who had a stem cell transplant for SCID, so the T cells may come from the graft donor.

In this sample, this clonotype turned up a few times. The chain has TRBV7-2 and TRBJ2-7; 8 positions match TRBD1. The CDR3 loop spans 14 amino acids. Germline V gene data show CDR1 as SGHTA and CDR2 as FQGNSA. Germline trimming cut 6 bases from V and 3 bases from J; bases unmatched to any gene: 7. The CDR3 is CASSLGQAVYEQYF. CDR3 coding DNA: TGTGCCAGCAGTTTGGGACAGGCCGTCTACGAGCAGTACTTC.

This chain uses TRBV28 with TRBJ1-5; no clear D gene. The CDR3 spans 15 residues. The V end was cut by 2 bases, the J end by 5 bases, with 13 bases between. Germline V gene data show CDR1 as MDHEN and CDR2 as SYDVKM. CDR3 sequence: CASSLSRTPYQPQHF. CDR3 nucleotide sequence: TGTGCCAGCAGTTTAAGCCGTACCCCCTATCAGCCCCAGCATTTT.

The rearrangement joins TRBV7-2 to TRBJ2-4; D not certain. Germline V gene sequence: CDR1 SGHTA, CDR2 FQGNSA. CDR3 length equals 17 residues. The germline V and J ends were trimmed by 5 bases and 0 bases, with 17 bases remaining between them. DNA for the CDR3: TGTGCCAGCAGCCTGGGGTCCGTTAACCAAGCCAAAAACATTCAGTACTTC. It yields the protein CASSLGSVNQAKNIQYF.

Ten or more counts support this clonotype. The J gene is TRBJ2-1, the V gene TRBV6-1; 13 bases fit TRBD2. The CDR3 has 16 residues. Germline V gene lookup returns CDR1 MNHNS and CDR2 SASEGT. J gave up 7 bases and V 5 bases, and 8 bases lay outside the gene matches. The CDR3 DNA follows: TGTGCCAGCAGTCCTGGACTAGCGGGGGCTATAAATGAGCAGTTCTTC. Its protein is CASSPGLAGAINEQFF.

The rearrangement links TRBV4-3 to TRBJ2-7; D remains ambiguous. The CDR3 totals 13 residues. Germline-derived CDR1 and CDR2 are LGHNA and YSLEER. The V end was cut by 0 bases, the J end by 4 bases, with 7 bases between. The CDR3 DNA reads TGCGCCAGCAGCCAAGATGGCCGGTACGAGCAGTACTTC. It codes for CASSQDGRYEQYF.

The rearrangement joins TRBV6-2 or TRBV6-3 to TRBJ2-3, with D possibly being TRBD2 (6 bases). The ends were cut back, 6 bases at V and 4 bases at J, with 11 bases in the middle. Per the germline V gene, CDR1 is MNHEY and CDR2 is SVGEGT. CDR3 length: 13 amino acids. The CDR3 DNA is TGTGCCAGCAGCTCAGGGAGGCCAGATACGCAGTATTTT. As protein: CASSSGRPDTQYF.

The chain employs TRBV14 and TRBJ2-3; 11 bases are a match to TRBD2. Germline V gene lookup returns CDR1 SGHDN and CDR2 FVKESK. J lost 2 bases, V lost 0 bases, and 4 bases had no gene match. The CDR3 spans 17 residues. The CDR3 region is CASSQDLAGGYTDTQYF. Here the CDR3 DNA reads TGTGCCAGCAGCCAAGATCTAGCGGGGGGCTACACAGATACGCAGTATTTT.

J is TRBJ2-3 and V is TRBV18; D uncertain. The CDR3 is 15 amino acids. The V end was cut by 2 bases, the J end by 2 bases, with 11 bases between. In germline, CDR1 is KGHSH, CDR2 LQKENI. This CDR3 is CASSPVGEITDTQYF. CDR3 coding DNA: TGTGCCAGCTCACCAGTGGGCGAAATCACAGATACGCAGTATTTT.

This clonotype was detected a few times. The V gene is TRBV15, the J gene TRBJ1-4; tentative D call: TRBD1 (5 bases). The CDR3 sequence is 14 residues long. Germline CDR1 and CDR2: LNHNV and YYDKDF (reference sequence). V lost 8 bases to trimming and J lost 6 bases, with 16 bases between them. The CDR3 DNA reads TGTGCCACCCGGGGCCCCGGACGGGATGAAAAACTGTTTTTT. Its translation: CATRGPGRDEKLFF.

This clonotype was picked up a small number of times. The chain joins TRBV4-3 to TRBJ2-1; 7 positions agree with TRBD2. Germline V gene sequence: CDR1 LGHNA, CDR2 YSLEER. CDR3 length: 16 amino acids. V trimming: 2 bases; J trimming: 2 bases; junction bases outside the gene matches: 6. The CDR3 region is CASSQLLAYPYNEQFF. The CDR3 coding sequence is TGCGCCAGCAGCCAATTACTAGCGTATCCCTACAATGAGCAGTTCTTC.

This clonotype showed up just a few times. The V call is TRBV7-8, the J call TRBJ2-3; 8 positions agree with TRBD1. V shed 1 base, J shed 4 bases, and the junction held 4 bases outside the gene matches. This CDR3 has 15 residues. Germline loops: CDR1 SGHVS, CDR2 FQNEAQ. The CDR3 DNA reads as TGTGCCAGCAGCTTAGGACAGGGGAGAGCAGATACGCAGTATTTT. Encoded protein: CASSLGQGRADTQYF. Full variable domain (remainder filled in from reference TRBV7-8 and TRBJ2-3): GAGVSQSPRYKVAKRGQDVALRCDPISGHVSLFWYQQALGQGPEFLTYFQNEAQLDKSGLPSDRFFAERPEGSVSTLKIQRTQQEDSAVYLCASSLGQGRADTQYFGPGTRLTVL.

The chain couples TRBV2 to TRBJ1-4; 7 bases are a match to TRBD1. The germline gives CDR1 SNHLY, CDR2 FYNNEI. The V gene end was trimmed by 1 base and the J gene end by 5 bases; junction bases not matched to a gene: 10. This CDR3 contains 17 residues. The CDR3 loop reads CASSEESLGTVNEKLFF. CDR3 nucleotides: TGTGCCAGCAGTGAAGAAAGCTTGGGGACAGTCAATGAAAAACTGTTTTTT.

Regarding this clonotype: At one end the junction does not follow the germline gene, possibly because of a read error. The CDR3 loop is CASSITGAVTDTQYF. CDR3 nucleotide sequence: TGTGCCAGCAGCATAACAGGGGCCGTTACAGATACGCAGTATTTT. The rearrangement joins TRBV7-3 to TRBJ2-3; 7 nucleotides agree with TRBD1. Germline-derived CDR1 and CDR2 are SGHTA and FQGTGA. This CDR3 spans 15 amino acids.

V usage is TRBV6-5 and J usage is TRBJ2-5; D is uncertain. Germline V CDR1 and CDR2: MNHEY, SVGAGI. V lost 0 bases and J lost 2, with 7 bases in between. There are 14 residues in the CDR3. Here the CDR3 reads CASSYSRLQETQYF. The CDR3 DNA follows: TGTGCCAGCAGTTACTCACGGCTACAAGAGACCCAGTACTTC.

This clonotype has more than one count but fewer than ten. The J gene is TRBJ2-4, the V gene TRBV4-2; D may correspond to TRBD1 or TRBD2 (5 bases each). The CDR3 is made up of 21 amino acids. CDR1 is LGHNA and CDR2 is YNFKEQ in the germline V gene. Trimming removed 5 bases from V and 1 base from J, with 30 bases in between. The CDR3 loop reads CASSDKNLAGTLEGAKNIQYF. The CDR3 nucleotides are TGTGCCAGCAGCGATAAAAACTTAGCCGGCACCTTAGAGGGGGCCAAAAACATTCAGTACTTC.

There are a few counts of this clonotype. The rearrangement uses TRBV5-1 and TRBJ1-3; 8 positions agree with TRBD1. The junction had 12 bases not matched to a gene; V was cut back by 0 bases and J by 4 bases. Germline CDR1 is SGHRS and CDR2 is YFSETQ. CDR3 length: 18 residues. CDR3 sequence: CASSLATQGAGRGNTIYF. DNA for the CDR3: TGCGCCAGCAGCTTGGCCACTCAGGGGGCAGGTAGAGGAAACACCATATATTTT.

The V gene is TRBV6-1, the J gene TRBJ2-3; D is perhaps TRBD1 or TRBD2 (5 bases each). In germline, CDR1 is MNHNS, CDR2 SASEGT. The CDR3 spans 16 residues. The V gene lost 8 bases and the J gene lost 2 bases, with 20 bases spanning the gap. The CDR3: CASRGAGAGDTDTQYF. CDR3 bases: TGTGCCAGCCGCGGTGCCGGGGCCGGGGACACAGATACGCAGTATTTT.

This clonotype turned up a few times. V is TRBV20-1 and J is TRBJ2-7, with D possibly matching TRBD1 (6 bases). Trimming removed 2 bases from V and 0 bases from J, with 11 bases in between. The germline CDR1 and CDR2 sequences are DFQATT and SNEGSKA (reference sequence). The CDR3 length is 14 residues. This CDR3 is CSARRDTDSYEQYF. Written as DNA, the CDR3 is TGCAGTGCTAGAAGGGACACGGACTCCTACGAGCAGTACTTC.